This paragraph reports one T cell receptor beta chain. The antigen remains undetermined. The authors reverse transcribed all of the isolated RNA, so sequencing captured expressed TCRB transcripts. The average output of naive, central memory and regulatory T cell samples was around 3.5 million reads. Clones were read by immunoSEQ multiplex PCR, and TCRdb kept only the in-frame ones, dropping some. The sample shows over 350,000 clones, over 12% of them seen only once. Germline CDR1 and CDR2: LGHNA and YNFKEQ. J was trimmed by 7 bases and V by 1 base; bases with no gene match: 5. The CDR3 loop spans 14 amino acids. Sampling consisted of one heparinised blood draw per donor, averaging approximately 100 mL. This specimen belongs to a study of beta chain features in type 1 diabetes. General observations from the study: An over-representation of cells with high TCR expression could result from cDNA sequencing. Patients with Type 1 diabetes showed moderately but significantly shorter TCRB CDR3s in all four CD4+ subsets.

This TCR came from a woman younger than 30 in good health. This chain joins TRBV4-2 and TRBJ2-3; 7 positions match TRBD2. The sequencing sample was made of naive CD4+ T cells from blood. The CDR3, as DNA: TGTGCCAGCAGCCAAGGGACTAGTATTAATACGCAGTATTTT. It encodes CASSQGTSINTQYF.